This T cell receptor beta chain was captured in a study of metastatic and nonmetastatic thyroid tumors. For the study at large: The authors compared repertoires across blood and tumor or nodule tissue from malignant and benign thyroid patients.

Thyroid surgery was performed in patients who had received no treatment beforehand. Findings and limits, study-wide: Reportedly, malignant thyroid tumors had significantly higher TCR beta diversity than benign nodules, in blood and tumor.

This clone appeared a few times. Its antigen remains unidentified. TCRdb re-clonotyped the PCR reads through MiXCR. The sample includes roughly 36,000 clones, 25% to 30% seen only once; the top ten take 8% to 10%. This receptor was taken from a female donor with papillary thyroid cancer or a benign thyroid nodule (not recorded which). Some clones in this sample may be carry-over from other donors' samples. Sequenced sample: blood.

In nucleotides, the CDR3 is TGTGCCAGCAGCGGGACTGGGGGCCAGCAGTACTTC. This encodes CASSGTGGQQYF. The V gene is TRBV27, the J gene TRBJ2-7, with D tentatively TRBD1 or TRBD2 (6 bases each). V gave up 6 bases and J gave up 8 bases, with 14 bases separating them. This CDR3 region has 12 residues. CDR1 is MNHEY, CDR2 SMNVEV, per germline (reference sequence).